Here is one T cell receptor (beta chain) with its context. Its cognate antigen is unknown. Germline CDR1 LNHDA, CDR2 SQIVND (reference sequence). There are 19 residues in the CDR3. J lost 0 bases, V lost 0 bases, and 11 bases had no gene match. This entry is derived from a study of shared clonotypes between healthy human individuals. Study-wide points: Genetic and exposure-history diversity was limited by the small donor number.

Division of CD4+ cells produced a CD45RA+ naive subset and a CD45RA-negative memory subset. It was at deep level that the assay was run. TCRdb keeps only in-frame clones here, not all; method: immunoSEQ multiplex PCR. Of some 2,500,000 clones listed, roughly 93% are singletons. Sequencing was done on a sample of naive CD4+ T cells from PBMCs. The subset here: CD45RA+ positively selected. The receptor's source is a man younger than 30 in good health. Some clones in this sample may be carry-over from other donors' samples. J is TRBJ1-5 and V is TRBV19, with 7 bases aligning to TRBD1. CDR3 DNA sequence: TGTGCCAGTAGTATAGATCTATCGGGACAGATAAATAGCAATCAGCCCCAGCATTTT. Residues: CASSIDLSGQINSNQPQHF.